These 31 T cell receptor beta chains were sequenced from one sample in a study of shared clonotypes between healthy human individuals. The data were produced by immunoSEQ multiplex PCR, yet TCRdb's version contains in-frame clones alone and is incomplete. The sample holds about 2 million clones, around 95% seen once. Sequencing was performed on naive CD4+ T cells sorted from blood. Subset given: CD45RA+ positively selected. Receptors originate from a man aged 18 to 29 in good health.

The genes are TRBV6-5 and TRBJ1-2, with D possibly TRBD1 on 6 matching bases. CDR3 size: 13 residues. V shed 6 bases and J shed 7 bases, with 15 bases lying between them. Germline-derived CDR1 and CDR2 are MNHEY and SVGAGI. The CDR3 DNA reads as TGTGCCAGCAGATCCGCAGGGGCGGGTGGCTACACCTTC. The encoded protein is CASRSAGAGGYTF.

This chain connects TRBV10-3 to TRBJ2-7, with 8 positions matching TRBD1. The CDR3 is made up of 14 amino acids. The junction had 8 bases not matched to a gene; V was cut back by 6 bases and J by 4 bases. Germline V CDR1 and CDR2: ENHRY, SYGVKD. The CDR3 is CAIRPGTGYYEQYF. For the CDR3, the DNA is TGTGCCATCAGGCCCGGGACAGGCTATTACGAGCAGTACTTC.

The rearrangement uses TRBV27 and TRBJ2-1; no firm D call. The CDR3 consists of 15 residues. Per the germline V gene, CDR1 is MNHEY and CDR2 is SMNVEV (reference sequence). Deletions cut 6 bases from V and 6 bases from J, with 18 bases between. The CDR3, as DNA: TGTGCCAGCAGCCCAGACACCAGTCCCTTCAATGAGCAGTTCTTC. Protein sequence: CASSPDTSPFNEQFF.

The CDR3 spells CASSLGDSLAFF. The CDR3 nucleotides are TGCGCCAGCAGCTTGGGGGACAGTTTAGCTTTCTTT. V and J are TRBV5-1 and TRBJ1-1; TRBD1 matches 7 bases. CDR3 size: 12 residues. The junction had 3 bases not matched to a gene; V was cut back by 0 bases and J by 10 bases. Per germline, CDR1 SGHRS and CDR2 YFSETQ.

The V and J genes are TRBV19 and TRBJ2-1; perhaps TRBD2 as D (5 bases). This CDR3 is 13 amino acids long. Germline assignment: CDR1 LNHDA and CDR2 SQIVND (reference sequence). Trimming removed 8 bases at V and 4 bases at J, with 12 bases between. The CDR3 nucleotides read TGTGCCAGTCGAGCGGAAGGATACAATGAGCAGTTCTTC. It yields the protein CASRAEGYNEQFF.

This chain links TRBV5-3 with TRBJ2-2, with 10 bases that match TRBD2. TRBV5-3 falls under the ORF class, with uncertain function. The CDR3 is 19 amino acids. V dropped 2 bases and J dropped 3; count of bases not matched to a gene: 13. CDR3 protein: CARSFHGALAGVDTGELFF. In DNA form, the CDR3 reads TGTGCCAGAAGCTTTCACGGGGCCCTAGCGGGAGTCGACACCGGGGAGCTGTTTTTT.

The chain uses TRBV28 and TRBJ1-2; 7 positions match TRBD1. Germline V lookup: CDR1 MDHEN, CDR2 SYDVKM. Trimming at V came to 6 bases and at J to 4 bases, leaving 5 bases not matched to a gene. The CDR3 totals 13 residues. The CDR3 loop is CASSEGQPYGYTF. Written as DNA, the CDR3 is TGTGCCAGCAGCGAGGGACAGCCCTATGGCTACACCTTC.

This clone was seen more than once but under ten times. This CDR3 is also generated by other DNA sequences in the sample. The chain recombines TRBV19 with TRBJ1-2; D is uncertain. The length of the CDR3 is 11 residues. Looked up from germline, CDR1 is LNHDA and CDR2 is SQIVND (reference sequence). V lost 6 bases, J lost 3 bases, and 5 bases lay in between. This chain's CDR3 is CASSRDYGYTF. Written as DNA, the CDR3 is TGTGCCAGTAGCCGGGACTATGGCTACACCTTC.

The rearrangement links TRBV4-1 to TRBJ2-5; 8 nucleotides agree with TRBD2. V lost 0 bases and J lost 5; bases outside the gene matches: 8. Per germline, CDR1 MGHRA and CDR2 YSYEKL. The CDR3 sequence is 16 residues long. CDR3 nucleotide sequence: TGCGCCAGCAGCCAAGATACTAGCGGAGGAGGGGAGACCCAGTACTTC. This codes for CASSQDTSGGGETQYF.

The V call is TRBV2, the J call TRBJ2-7; D remains ambiguous. The CDR3 sequence is 14 residues long. Germline values: CDR1 SNHLY, CDR2 FYNNEI. Deletions cut 3 bases from V and 3 bases from J, with 12 bases between. The CDR3 bases are TGTGCCAGCAGTGATCCAGGTTCGGACTACGAGCAGTACTTC. This sequence encodes CASSDPGSDYEQYF.

A note on this clone: Different DNA sequences within this sample yield the same CDR3. This chain links TRBV2 with TRBJ2-3, with a possible D match to TRBD2 (5 bases). CDR3 length equals 14 residues. The V gene's germline CDR1 is SNHLY and CDR2 FYNNEI. Between the trimmed V and J ends, which lost 1 base and 0 bases, there was a span of 5 bases. CDR3 amino acids: CASSEGTSTDTQYF. CDR3 in DNA: TGTGCCAGCAGTGAAGGGACTAGCACAGATACGCAGTATTTT.

The chain is built from TRBV28 and TRBJ1-5, with 10 positions matching TRBD1. The V gene end was trimmed by 7 bases and the J gene end by 8 bases; junction bases not matched to a gene: 17. Germline lookup yields CDR1 MDHEN and CDR2 SYDVKM. The CDR3 has 17 amino acids. This chain's CDR3 is CASIDIPQTGGGKPQHF. The CDR3 nucleotides are TGTGCCAGCATTGATATCCCCCAGACAGGGGGCGGGAAGCCCCAGCATTTT.

Of note for this clone: One junction end disagrees with the germline gene, perhaps due to a read error. The chain uses TRBV7-7 and TRBJ2-2; 15 bases fit TRBD2. The CDR3 is 18 amino acids. Looked up from germline, CDR1 is SSHAT and CDR2 is FNYEAQ (reference sequence). DNA for the CDR3: TGTGCTAGCAGCTCTGGACTAGCGGGAGGGTCTAACACCGGGGAGCTGTTTTTT. Translating it yields CASSSGLAGGSNTGELFF.

This clone was seen only once. The same CDR3 is also encoded by other DNA sequences in this sample. V is TRBV7-9 and J is TRBJ1-5; D gene ambiguous. Trimming took 6 bases from V and 3 from J, leaving 6 bases between them. This CDR3 contains 12 residues. Per the germline V gene, CDR1 is SEHNR and CDR2 is FQNEAQ (reference sequence). CDR3 nucleotides: TGTGCCAGCAGTCTCCCCAATCAGCCCCAGCATTTT. As protein: CASSLPNQPQHF. The variable domain in full, with the rest retrieved from reference TRBV7-9 and TRBJ1-5, is DTGVSQNPRHKITKRGQNVTFRCDPISEHNRLYWYRQTLGQGPEFLTYFQNEAQLEKSRLLSDRFSAERPKGSFSTLEIQRTEQGDSAMYLCASSLPNQPQHFGDGTRLSIL.

This clone has just one count. CDR3 DNA sequence: TGTGCCATCAGTGAGTCGGCCATCGCGGGCAATGAGCAGTTCTTC. Its protein product is CAISESAIAGNEQFF. J is TRBJ2-1 and V is TRBV10-3; D possibly corresponds to TRBD2 (5 bases). Germline CDR1 reads ENHRY; CDR2 reads SYGVKD. The V end lost 0 bases, the J end lost 6 bases, and 12 bases lay between the germline ends. The length of the CDR3 is 15 residues.

The chain carries TRBV27 and TRBJ1-1, with 7 bases matching TRBD1. Trimming took 6 bases from V and 1 from J; bases not matched to a gene: 5. The length of the CDR3 is 14 residues. The germline gives CDR1 MNHEY, CDR2 SMNVEV (reference sequence). The CDR3 is CASRYDRANTEAFF. Written as DNA, the CDR3 is TGTGCCAGCAGGTACGACAGGGCGAACACTGAAGCTTTCTTT.

V and J are TRBV11-2 and TRBJ2-7; 10 nucleotides line up with TRBD2. Germline CDR1 SGHAT, CDR2 FQNNGV. This CDR3 spans 15 amino acids. V lost 5 bases to trimming and J lost 1 base; unmatched junction nucleotides: 5. The CDR3 is CASSTYSGRSYEQYF. The CDR3 DNA follows: TGTGCCAGCAGCACTTATAGCGGGAGGTCCTACGAGCAGTACTTC. The variable domain in full, with the rest retrieved from reference TRBV11-2 and TRBJ2-7, is EAGVAQSPRYKIIEKRQSVAFWCNPISGHATLYWYQQILGQGPKLLIQFQNNGVVDDSQLPKDRFSAERLKGVDSTLKIQPAKLEDSAVYLCASSTYSGRSYEQYFGPGTRLTVT.

The V call is TRBV28, the J call TRBJ2-7; no reliable D call. V lost 4 bases to trimming and J lost 5 bases, with 18 bases between them. The CDR3 is 15 amino acids. Germline CDR1 and CDR2: MDHEN and SYDVKM. Here the CDR3 DNA reads TGTGCCAGCAGTTCCCTAGACCTGGGTCGCCACGAGCAGTACTTC. Translating it yields CASSSLDLGRHEQYF.

The rearrangement links TRBV12-5 to TRBJ2-5; 9 bases agree with TRBD1. The CDR3 extends over 16 amino acids. Trimming cost V 5 bases and J 4 bases; bases outside gene matches: 11. CDR1 and CDR2 from the germline V gene are LGHNT and FRNRAP. The CDR3 bases are TGTGCTAGTGGTCCCGAGGACAGGGGTAACAGAGAGACCCAGTACTTC. This translates into CASGPEDRGNRETQYF.

The chain links TRBV21-1 to TRBJ2-7; TRBD2 is the table's D call and was not checked against the DNA. TRBV21-1 is marked as a pseudogene. The CDR3 spans 16 residues. CDR3 nucleotides: TGTGCCAGCAGCCCGGGACTCCTCAGGAGCTCCTACGAGCAGTACTTC. Its translation: CASSPGLLRSSYEQYF.

This clone was seen only a few times. Other DNA sequences in the same sample also yield this CDR3. The CDR3 DNA is TGTGCCTGGAGCAAGATGAACACTGAAGCTTTCTTT. This codes for CAWSKMNTEAFF. The rearrangement uses TRBV30 and TRBJ1-1; the D is unclear. The germline CDR1 and CDR2 sequences are GTSNPN and SVGIG (reference sequence). V was trimmed by 3 bases and J by 0 bases, leaving 5 bases between them. The CDR3 spans 12 residues.

CDR3 coding DNA: TGTGCCAGCAGCCTTCCAACAACTAACTATGGCTACACCTTC. It translates to CASSLPTTNYGYTF. This chain connects TRBV7-3 to TRBJ1-2, with D hard to call. The CDR3 runs to 14 residues. From germline, CDR1 is SGHTA and CDR2 FQGTGA. V was trimmed by 5 bases and J by 0 bases, leaving 10 bases between them.

The CDR3 sequence: CATAGTGTLGEQYF. The CDR3 DNA follows: TGTGCCACCGCGGGGACAGGGACTCTTGGCGAGCAGTACTTC. The chain links TRBV28 to TRBJ2-7; 9 bases agree with TRBD1. From germline, CDR1 is MDHEN and CDR2 SYDVKM. The J segment lost 6 bases and the V segment lost 10 bases, leaving 13 bases of the junction unmatched. The CDR3 extends over 14 amino acids.

This chain uses TRBV10-3 with TRBJ1-1; D is undetermined. The CDR3 has 12 amino acids. The ends were cut back, 8 bases at V and 5 bases at J, with 12 bases in the middle. The germline V gene has CDR1 ENHRY and CDR2 SYGVKD. The chain's CDR3 is CAIREGGTEAFF. CDR3 DNA: TGTGCCATCCGGGAAGGTGGAACTGAAGCTTTCTTT.

The chain couples TRBV10-3 to TRBJ1-1, with 12 bases matching TRBD1. J lost 4 bases, V lost 2 bases, and 2 bases had no gene match. The CDR3 is 15 residues long. Germline CDR1 is ENHRY and CDR2 is SYGVKD. CDR3 coding DNA: TGTGCCATCAGTGAGGGGGGACAGGGGGCCACTGAAGCTTTCTTT. Translating gives CAISEGGQGATEAFF.

This clone was seen repeatedly, ten times or more. The rearrangement links TRBV7-9 to TRBJ1-4; possible D gene TRBD1, 6 bases. Germline CDR1 and CDR2: SEHNR and FQNEAQ (reference sequence). V was pared by 0 bases and J by 5 bases, with 10 bases between. This CDR3 spans 15 amino acids. The CDR3 sequence is CASSLALDRNEKLFF. In DNA, the CDR3 is TGTGCCAGCAGCTTAGCGCTTGACAGGAATGAAAAACTGTTTTTT.

A note on this clone: This may be a read error: a much more frequent sequence differs by one nucleotide. This sequence joins TRBV2 and TRBJ1-6, with D tentatively TRBD1 (5 bases). Per germline, CDR1 SNHLY and CDR2 FYNNEI. There are 13 residues in the CDR3. Trimming shortened V by 4 bases and J by 5 bases, and 6 bases separated the two germline ends. CDR3 in amino acids: CASSGRDNSPLHF. CDR3 bases: TGTGCCAGCAGTGGCAGGGATAATTCACCCCTCCACTTT.

The chain carries TRBV13 and TRBJ2-2, with D perhaps TRBD2 (5 bases). Germline V gene lookup returns CDR1 PRHDT and CDR2 FYEKMQ (reference sequence). The CDR3 is 15 residues long. The V and J ends lost 5 bases and 1 base respectively, with 11 bases between them. CDR3 sequence (DNA): TGTGCCAGCAGCCGCTACGGGAAGAACACCGGGGAGCTGTTTTTT. Translating gives CASSRYGKNTGELFF.

Regarding this clone: Other DNA sequences from this sample encode an identical CDR3 as well. V gene TRBV5-4 combines with J gene TRBJ1-6, with 8 bases matching TRBD1. Trimming took 0 bases from V and 5 from J; bases not matched to a gene: 1. CDR1 is SGHNT, CDR2 YYREEE, per germline (reference sequence). This CDR3 comprises 15 residues. This CDR3 is CASSLDRGDNSPLHF. The CDR3 DNA reads TGTGCCAGCAGCTTGGACAGGGGGGATAATTCACCCCTCCACTTT.

This clone was seen just once. The chain recombines TRBV6-1 with TRBJ2-2; D not certain. The CDR3 is 13 amino acids. V shed 0 bases and J shed 7 bases, with 6 bases lying between them. The germline gives CDR1 MNHNS, CDR2 SASEGT. CDR3 bases: TGTGCCAGCAGTGAAGCGACCGTCGGGGAGCTGTTTTTT. Amino acids: CASSEATVGELFF.

The J gene is TRBJ1-1, the V gene TRBV5-1; a possible D gene is TRBD1 (6 bases). Germline loops: CDR1 SGHRS, CDR2 YFSETQ. CDR3 length: 13 amino acids. V gave up 9 bases and J gave up 5 bases, with 17 bases separating them. The CDR3 here is CATGTGFETEAFF. CDR3 sequence (DNA): TGCGCCACCGGAACAGGGTTCGAGACTGAAGCTTTCTTT.